This T cell receptor beta chain was sequenced in a study of shared clonotypes between healthy human individuals. Overall study: There were three CD4 naive, three CD4 memory, two CD8 naive and one CD8 memory plates per donor. Study results and caveats: Sampling was confined to blood; repertoires within tissues likely differ. Compared with memory subsets, naive subsets generally had larger estimated richness.

As to this clone: Its target is not known.

Original handling: Quality scores were absent from the junction-only immunoSEQ sequences, so filtering differed. The data were produced by immunoSEQ multiplex PCR, yet TCRdb's version contains in-frame clones alone and is incomplete. That table furnishes V, J and clone size, whereas the DNA furnished D and trimming. The table has hundreds of thousands of clones, about nine tenths seen once; the top ten hold around 16%. The TCR originated in a man aged 18 to 30 in good health. The sample taken for sequencing was memory CD8+ T cells sorted from blood. Described subset: CD45RO+ cells pooled with CCR7-negative TemRA cells.

CDR3 sequence: CATLQGVYGYTF. In DNA form, the CDR3 reads TGTGCCACCTTACAAGGGGTCTATGGCTACACCTTC. The chain is built from TRBV6-6 and TRBJ1-2; D is possibly TRBD1 (5 bases). Trimming shortened V by 10 bases and J by 4 bases, and 13 bases separated the two germline ends. The CDR3 has 12 amino acids. Germline assignment: CDR1 MNHNY and CDR2 SVGAGI (reference sequence).